The clone carrying this TCR beta chain was found many times. This CDR3 is 14 amino acids long. From germline, CDR1 is MNHNS and CDR2 SASEGT. V was clipped by 7 bases and J by 0 bases, with 10 bases between them. The sample's time point: newly diagnosed GD, antithyroid drugs for less than 3 months. Extracted PBMC RNA gave rise to the TCR library. This record belongs to a study of regulatory T cells in long-lasting Graves disease. iRepertoire HTBI primers and Arm-PCR of CDR3 regions built TCR beta libraries. TCRdb re-called the multiplex PCR reads through MiXCR, storing one row per CDR3 protein. The table lists about 220,000 distinct CDR3 sequences, roughly 19% of them singletons. This same sample was also taken into another study, of T cells in Graves' hyperthyroidism and ophthalmopathy.

This sequence originates from a woman younger than 45 with Graves disease. The sample here was peripheral blood mononuclear cells (PBMCs), taken at new diagnosis, from a patient treated with antithyroid drugs. V and J are TRBV6-1 and TRBJ1-3; a weak D match, TRBD1 (5 bases). The CDR3 region is CASKGLYSGNTIYF. For the CDR3, the DNA is TGTGCCAGCAAGGGGCTATACTCTGGAAACACCATATATTTT.